This T cell receptor beta chain is from a study of blood T cell repertoires in COVID-19. Study overall: The United States, Italy and Spain supplied acute and convalescent COVID-19 samples. Sample material is recorded as cDNA or gDNA derived from T cells, B-cell-depleted T cells, or PBMCs.

The repertoire was sequenced with immunoSEQ multiplex PCR; TCRdb's copy has only in-frame clones and lacks some. Of approximately 15,000 clones in the sample, roughly nine tenths are singletons; the top ten hold approximately 16%. This clonotype originated in a man aged 50 to 60 with active COVID-19. What was sequenced was peripheral blood.

CDR3 nucleotide sequence: TGTGCCAGCAGCAGACAGGGGCCCCCGAACTATGGCTACACCTTC. This sequence encodes CASSRQGPPNYGYTF. The chain has TRBV21-1 and TRBJ1-2; the table calls TRBD1, which could not be checked here. TRBV21-1 is a documented pseudogene. The CDR3 spans 15 residues.